The rows below give T cell receptor beta chains drawn from one sample of a study of regulatory T cells in long-lasting Graves disease. TCRdb re-called the multiplex PCR reads with MiXCR, one entry per CDR3 protein. The sample lists roughly 510,000 distinct CDR3 sequences, approximately 16% occurring once. These data were likewise used in another study, on T cells in Graves' hyperthyroidism and ophthalmopathy.

Sequenced material: peripheral blood mononuclear cells (PBMCs), taken at new diagnosis, from a patient treated with antithyroid drugs. All receptors derive from a man younger than 30 with Graves disease. Each CDR3 is given with its conserved first and last residue. The D gene is left open where the match is weak. Only some rows state a clone size, as once, few, many or a class for expanded clones.

v_call	clone_size	cdr3_length	j_call	d_call	cdr3_nt	cdr3_aa
TRBV20-1	many	11	TRBJ2-7	-	TGCAGTGCCCGGAACCGGTACGAGCAGTACTTC	CSARNRYEQYF
TRBV7-3	many	16	TRBJ2-3	TRBD2	TGTGCCAGCAGCTTAATAGGTGACAGCGGGAGAGATACGCAGTATTTT	CASSLIGDSGRDTQYF
TRBV25-1	-	11	TRBJ2-2	-	TGTGCCAGCAGGGAGGAGGGGGAGCTGTTTTTT	CASREEGELFF
TRBV7-2	many	14	TRBJ2-1	-	TGTGCCAGCAGCTTTAGGGTAGCGGCCAATGAGCAGTTCTTC	CASSFRVAANEQFF
TRBV19	few	16	TRBJ1-2	TRBD1	TGTGCCAGTACCCGGGTCCGGGACAGGGGTCCCTATGGCTACACCTTC	CASTRVRDRGPYGYTF
TRBV5-1	-	14	TRBJ1-5	-	TGCGCCAGCAGCTTGAACGGGGGTGATCAGCCCCAGCATTTT	CASSLNGGDQPQHF
TRBV7-9	-	12	TRBJ2-1	TRBD1	TGTGCCAGCAGCTGGACCGGGCCGGGACAGCTCTTC	CASSWTGPGQLF
TRBV20-1	few	13	TRBJ1-2	TRBD1	TGCAGTGCTACAGGGACAGGTATCTATGGCTACACCTTC	CSATGTGIYGYTF
TRBV7-3	many	19	TRBJ2-1	TRBD2	TGTGCCAGCAGCTTGGCGGAGGTCGCTAGGACTAGGATAAACAATGAGCAGTTCTTC	CASSLAEVARTRINNEQFF
TRBV20-1	once	15	TRBJ2-5	TRBD2	TGCAGTGCTAGAGGTGGGGTAGCGGGAGAAGAGACCCAGTACTTC	CSARGGVAGEETQYF
TRBV5-1	many	13	TRBJ2-7	TRBD2	TGCGCCAGCGGCGGGGGGTCCTCCTACGAGCAGTACTTC	CASGGGSSYEQYF